This T cell receptor (beta chain) was sequenced for a study of cytomegalovirus exposure and HLA in healthy donors. Study at large: An early data release held tens of millions of unique TCRs from HLA-typed donors.

Use of 60 Vbeta and 13 Jbeta primers characterized the PCR. Sequenced by immunoSEQ multiplex PCR; TCRdb stores in-frame clones only, minus some. The sample shows over 150,000 clones, around 82% of them seen only once. Trimming removed 0 bases from V and 0 bases from J, with 7 bases in between. Germline CDR1 SGHRS, CDR2 YFSETQ. This CDR3 is built from 15 residues. Regarding this clone: What it recognizes is unknown.

Study-level findings and limits: Only CMV serostatus was available as immune exposure information.

Sequencing input: PBMCs. This chain joins TRBV5-1 and TRBJ2-1; perhaps TRBD2 as D (5 bases). The sequence was collected from a woman in her forties or fifties in good health and CMV-seropositive. CDR3 in amino acids: CASSLVGSSYNEQFF. The CDR3 DNA reads TGCGCCAGCAGCTTGGTAGGGAGCTCCTACAATGAGCAGTTCTTC. The full variable domain, rest sourced from reference TRBV5-1 and TRBJ2-1, is KAGVTQTPRYLIKTRGQQVTLSCSPISGHRSVSWYQQTPGQGLQFLFEYFSETQRNKGNFPGRFSGRQFSNSRSEMNVSTLELGDSALYLCASSLVGSSYNEQFFGPGTRLTVL.